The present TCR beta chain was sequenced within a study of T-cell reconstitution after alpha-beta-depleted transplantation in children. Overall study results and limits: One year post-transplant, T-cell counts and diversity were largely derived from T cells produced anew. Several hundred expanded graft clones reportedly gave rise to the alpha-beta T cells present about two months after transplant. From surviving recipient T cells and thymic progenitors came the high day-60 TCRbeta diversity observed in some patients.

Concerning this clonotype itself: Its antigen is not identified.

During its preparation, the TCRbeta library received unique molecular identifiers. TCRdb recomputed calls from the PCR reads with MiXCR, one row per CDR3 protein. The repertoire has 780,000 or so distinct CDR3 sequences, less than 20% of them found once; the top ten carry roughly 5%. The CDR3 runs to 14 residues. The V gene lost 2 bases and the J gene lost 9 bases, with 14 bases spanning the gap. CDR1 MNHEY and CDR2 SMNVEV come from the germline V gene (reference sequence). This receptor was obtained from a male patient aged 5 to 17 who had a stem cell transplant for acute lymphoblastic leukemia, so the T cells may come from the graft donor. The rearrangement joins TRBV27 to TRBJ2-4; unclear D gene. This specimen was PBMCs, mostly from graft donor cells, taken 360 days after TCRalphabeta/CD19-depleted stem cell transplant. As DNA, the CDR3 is TGTGCCAGCAGTTTAGGGCTTCCCGCAGGCATTCAGTACTTC. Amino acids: CASSLGLPAGIQYF.